The subject of this entry is one TCR beta chain. Its antigen is as yet unknown. V was pared by 8 bases and J by 0 bases, with 13 bases of the junction left unmatched. This CDR3 region has 17 residues. Germline CDR1 MNHEY, CDR2 SMNVEV (reference sequence). Cultured CD4+ T-cell DNA underwent Oncomine TCR Beta short-read sequencing. TCRdb called the PCR reads again in MiXCR, with one record for every CDR3 protein. This sample has 14,000 to 15,000 distinct CDR3 sequences, with 50% found just once. Described treatment: roughly ten-day PBMC culture with coronavirus spike peptide pools or control peptides (ViraFEST assay). First, ViraFEST expanded antigen-specific T cells with peptide pools, and next it sequenced the TCRs. The data are from a study of vaccination and CD4 T cells after COVID-19. In the study overall: Convalescent donors were composed of six males and four females, of whom two were Hispanic. Each control was exposed to a CEFX pool, an HIV-1 Nef pool, or no peptide at all.

Points from the study as a whole: Convalescent patients showed a median around 88% of reactive clones that were seen only post-vaccination.

The input for sequencing was cultured CD4+ T cells from blood, taken after SARS-CoV-2 vaccination. The receptor was isolated from a human donor with COVID-19. This sequence joins TRBV27 and TRBJ2-7; 10 bases match TRBD2. The CDR3 reads CASRSASGGPVSYEQYF. The CDR3 DNA follows: TGTGCCAGCCGATCGGCTAGCGGGGGCCCTGTCTCCTACGAGCAGTACTTC.